This T cell receptor beta chain was observed in a study of T cells after yellow fever vaccination. Broader study findings: A secondary response was less intense yet reached its peak sooner, at day 5 versus 15. Most clones from primary vaccination were detected again post-booster (roughly 96% CD4, 88% CD8). Abundant clonotypes from the bulk population could contaminate FACS-sorted repertoires.

This clonotype appeared a few times. Its antigen is still unknown. TCR cDNA was made by 5'RACE template switching, adding a universal primer site and UMIs. TCRdb ran MiXCR on the 5' RACE reads and lists one entry per CDR3 protein. The profile covers 500,000 to 550,000 distinct CDR3 sequences, with 21% appearing a single time and approximately 15% taken by the ten largest. Germline lookup yields CDR1 SGHDT and CDR2 YYEEEE. V gave up 4 bases and J gave up 12 bases, with 17 bases separating them. The CDR3 runs 13 residues. The V and J genes are TRBV5-6 and TRBJ2-1, with D unclear. This TCR derives from a man younger than 35 who received the YFV17D yellow fever vaccine. Sequenced material: PBMCs, taken roughly 20 days after the first yellow fever vaccination. Here the CDR3 reads CASSPGLSAVQFF. CDR3 DNA sequence: TGTGCCAGCAGCCCGGGTCTCTCTGCGGTGCAGTTCTTC.